One sample yielded the 26 T cell receptor beta chains listed below, sequenced in a study of cytomegalovirus exposure and HLA in healthy donors. The PCR had 60 Vbeta and 13 Jbeta primers. Clones were sequenced by immunoSEQ multiplex PCR, and TCRdb holds only the in-frame ones, with some missing. In the table there are 100,000 or so clones, approximately 79% of which are singletons. Source material: PBMCs. The receptors originated from a woman aged 40 to 55 in good health and CMV-seronegative.

V usage is TRBV6-5 and J usage is TRBJ1-2; D gene uncertain. Germline CDR1 reads MNHEY; CDR2 reads SVGAGI. The CDR3 covers 13 residues. Trimming removed 2 bases from V and 3 bases from J, with 7 bases in between. CDR3 amino acids: CASSYRTHYGYTF. CDR3 nucleotide sequence: TGTGCCAGCAGTTACCGCACTCACTATGGCTACACCTTC.

The chain couples TRBV7-2 to TRBJ2-5, with D possibly TRBD2 on 6 matching bases. The J call may not be correct, given that the DNA end is closer to TRBJ2-7. CDR3 length: 15 residues. CDR1 SGHTA and CDR2 FQGNSA come from the germline V gene. CDR3 bases: TGTGCCAGCAGCCGTAGCGGAGGGCCCCCCTACGAGCAGTACTTC. This translates into CASSRSGGPPYEQYF.

For this clone: Relative to the germline gene, one junction end is altered; a read error may explain this. V and J are TRBV10-3 and TRBJ1-1; a weak D match, TRBD1 (6 bases). The CDR3 loop spans 16 amino acids. CDR1 and CDR2 from the germline V gene are ENHRY and SYGVKD. The CDR3 loop is CAISAGTGQPNTEALF. CDR3 coding DNA: TGTGCCATCAGTGCGGGCACAGGGCAACCCAACACTGAAGCTTTATTT.

The chain carries TRBV19 and TRBJ2-1, with D possibly TRBD2 on 5 matching bases. The CDR3 totals 15 residues. Germline CDR1 is LNHDA and CDR2 is SQIVND (reference sequence). The ends were cut back, 1 base at V and 7 bases at J, with 14 bases in the middle. The CDR3 coding sequence is TGTGCCAGTAGTATAGTGGCGATAGCGTTGAATGAGCAGTTCTTC. This translates into CASSIVAIALNEQFF.

A single count supports this clone. The gene calls are TRBV19 and TRBJ1-3; no clear D. The CDR3 is 15 residues long. Germline V gene data show CDR1 as LNHDA and CDR2 as SQIVND (reference sequence). V dropped 6 bases and J dropped 4 bases, with 16 bases sitting between them. The CDR3 protein is CASSAADPGGNTIYF. The CDR3 coding sequence is TGTGCCAGTAGCGCGGCAGATCCTGGGGGAAACACCATATATTTT.

The chain carries TRBV5-1 and TRBJ2-7, with D uncertain. CDR1 and CDR2 from the germline V gene are SGHRS and YFSETQ. With 0 bases removed from V and 0 bases from J, the gap between germline ends came to 13 bases. The CDR3 spans 16 residues. Here the CDR3 DNA reads TGCGCCAGCAGCTTGGCCGTGAGCCCTAGCTCCTACGAGCAGTACTTC. This gives the protein CASSLAVSPSSYEQYF.

V gene TRBV7-9 combines with J gene TRBJ1-2; TRBD1 aligns across 7 bases. The CDR3 runs 13 residues. V trimming: 5 bases; J trimming: 6 bases; junction bases outside the gene matches: 6. Germline CDR1 is SEHNR and CDR2 is FQNEAQ (reference sequence). CDR3 coding DNA: TGTGCCAGCAGCCCCCAGGGGGTAGATGGCTACACCTTC. Translation gives CASSPQGVDGYTF.

The J gene is TRBJ2-7, the V gene TRBV7-2, with D possibly TRBD1 on 6 matching bases. Deletions cut 4 bases from V and 0 bases from J, with 10 bases between. This CDR3 comprises 14 residues. Germline values: CDR1 SGHTA, CDR2 FQGNSA. As DNA, the CDR3 is TGTGCCAGCAGCTGGGGCAGGGGCTCCTACGAGCAGTACTTC. Its translation: CASSWGRGSYEQYF.

Here the CDR3 DNA reads TGTGCCAGCAGTCAGGGACAGTTTAACACTGAAGCTTTCTTT. Residues: CASSQGQFNTEAFF. The rearrangement uses TRBV28 and TRBJ1-1; 7 bases agree with TRBD1. The V and J ends lost 5 bases and 2 bases, in that order; junction bases with no gene match: 5. The CDR3 has 14 amino acids. CDR1 is MDHEN, CDR2 SYDVKM, per germline.

This chain connects TRBV19 to TRBJ2-1; possibly TRBD1 for D (6 bases). CDR3 length: 13 residues. Trimming cost V 6 bases and J 2 bases, with 8 bases left between them. The germline V gene has CDR1 LNHDA and CDR2 SQIVND (reference sequence). CDR3 in amino acids: CASRDRTYNEQFF. The CDR3, as DNA: TGTGCCAGTAGGGACAGAACCTACAATGAGCAGTTCTTC.

CDR3 region: CASSPPSGGENTEAFF. The CDR3 DNA reads TGTGCCAGCAGCCCCCCAAGCGGGGGGGAGAACACTGAAGCTTTCTTT. The rearrangement links TRBV9 to TRBJ1-1; possible D gene TRBD1, 5 bases. The CDR3 extends over 16 amino acids. V was pared by 4 bases and J by 1 base, with 17 bases between. Germline values: CDR1 SGDLS, CDR2 YYNGEE.

The genes are TRBV11-2 and TRBJ2-1; 7 nucleotides align to TRBD2. This CDR3 is built from 13 residues. V dropped 8 bases and J dropped 2; count of bases not matched to a gene: 3. The germline V gene encodes CDR1 SGHAT and CDR2 FQNNGV. Written as DNA, the CDR3 is TGTGCCAGCCAGGGAGGGGCCTACAATGAGCAGTTCTTC. Its translation: CASQGGAYNEQFF.

This clone was observed once. CDR3 nucleotides: TGTGCCAGTAGTTACGGGCCGCGGGCTGGGAACACTGAAGCTTTCTTT. Amino acids: CASSYGPRAGNTEAFF. The gene calls are TRBV19 and TRBJ1-1; unclear D gene. V was trimmed by 5 bases and J by 1 base, leaving 17 bases between them. Per the germline V gene, CDR1 is LNHDA and CDR2 is SQIVND (reference sequence). This CDR3 comprises 16 residues.

The chain is built from TRBV11-3 and TRBJ2-5; the D gene is possibly TRBD1 (6 bases). The CDR3 loop spans 14 amino acids. Germline V gives CDR1 SGHNT, CDR2 YENEEA. V dropped 5 bases and J dropped 3 bases, with 13 bases sitting between them. CDR3 coding DNA: TGTGCCAGCAGCCCAGGGGCGGTCGAAGAGACCCAGTACTTC. Translating gives CASSPGAVEETQYF.

The gene calls are TRBV28 and TRBJ1-4, with 10 positions matching TRBD1. CDR3 size: 15 residues. The germline gives CDR1 MDHEN, CDR2 SYDVKM. Trimming at V came to 3 bases and at J to 8 bases, leaving 6 bases not matched to a gene. The CDR3 loop is CASSFRQGAGEKLFF. DNA for the CDR3: TGTGCCAGCAGTTTCCGACAGGGGGCGGGGGAAAAACTGTTTTTT.

This clone was seen more than once but under ten times. J is TRBJ2-1 and V is TRBV27, with TRBD1 matching over 7 bases. The length of the CDR3 is 16 residues. Looked up from germline, CDR1 is MNHEY and CDR2 is SMNVEV (reference sequence). The V and J ends lost 6 bases and 2 bases, in that order; junction bases with no gene match: 10. The CDR3 sequence is CASSAARDSPYNEQFF. In DNA, the CDR3 is TGTGCCAGCAGCGCCGCCCGGGACAGTCCCTACAATGAGCAGTTCTTC.

The CDR3 nucleotides are TGTGCCAGCAGCTCCCCCGATCAGCCCCAGCATTTT. Its protein is CASSSPDQPQHF. J is TRBJ1-5 and V is TRBV5-4, with D hard to call. The CDR3 has 12 residues. Trimming pared 3 bases from V and 5 bases from J, leaving 6 bases between. CDR1 is SGHNT and CDR2 is YYREEE in the germline V gene (reference sequence).

The CDR3 protein is CATSISAAYEQFF. CDR3 in DNA: TGTGCCACCAGCATATCTGCGGCTTATGAGCAGTTCTTC. The chain couples TRBV15 to TRBJ2-1, with no clear D. Per the germline V gene, CDR1 is LNHNV and CDR2 is YYDKDF (reference sequence). With 4 bases removed from V and 8 bases from J, the gap between germline ends came to 12 bases. The CDR3 consists of 13 residues.

This clone has a count of ten or more. The V gene is TRBV25-1, the J gene TRBJ2-7; TRBD2 is a possible D gene (7 bases). The CDR3 contains 14 residues. The ends were cut back, 4 bases at V and 7 bases at J, with 17 bases in the middle. From germline, CDR1 is MGHDK and CDR2 SYGVNS. The CDR3 sequence: CASSVGGPGGEQYF. CDR3 nucleotides: TGTGCCAGCAGTGTCGGGGGGCCCGGCGGGGAGCAGTACTTC.

The chain couples TRBV11-3 to TRBJ2-3, with D perhaps TRBD2 (6 bases). The V gene's germline CDR1 is SGHNT and CDR2 YENEEA. This CDR3 is 11 amino acids long. Trimming stripped 6 bases from V and 6 bases from J, with 7 bases between. The CDR3 DNA is TGTGCCAGCAGTCGGGGGGATACGCAGTATTTT. Its protein product is CASSRGDTQYF.

V is TRBV4-1 and J is TRBJ1-3; TRBD1 agrees at 8 bases. V trimming: 0 bases; J trimming: 7 bases; junction bases outside the gene matches: 8. Per germline, CDR1 MGHRA and CDR2 YSYEKL. The CDR3 extends over 16 amino acids. CDR3 DNA sequence: TGCGCCAGCAGCCAAGATGACAGGGGCGGCGAGAACACCATATATTTT. It encodes CASSQDDRGGENTIYF.

In its sample, this clone was seen once. J is TRBJ1-1 and V is TRBV28, with D unresolved. The germline CDR1 and CDR2 sequences are MDHEN and SYDVKM. This CDR3 has 11 amino acids. V was pared by 10 bases and J by 11 bases, with 17 bases between. CDR3 nucleotides: TGTGCCACCCAGAGCTCAGGTCGGGCTTTCTTT. It translates to CATQSSGRAFF.

This clone occurred once. The chain employs TRBV16 and TRBJ1-2; maybe TRBD1 (6 bases). Germline lookup yields CDR1 KGHSY and CDR2 FQNENV. This CDR3 comprises 16 residues. Trimming took off 0 bases at V and 4 bases at J, with 15 bases between the two ends. CDR3 DNA: TGTGCCAGCAGCCAATCGCTGTGGCAGGGGAGCTATGGCTACACCTTC. Translated, it gives CASSQSLWQGSYGYTF.

The count of this clone is one. The rearrangement joins TRBV7-9 to TRBJ2-1; 7 bases are shared with TRBD1. Germline lookup yields CDR1 SEHNR and CDR2 FQNEAQ (reference sequence). The V gene end was trimmed by 5 bases and the J gene end by 1 base; junction bases not matched to a gene: 8. The CDR3 runs to 16 residues. The CDR3 is CASSRPGTVSYNEQFF. CDR3 coding DNA: TGTGCCAGCAGCCGACCCGGGACAGTATCCTACAATGAGCAGTTCTTC.

The chain carries TRBV7-9 and TRBJ2-5; D is perhaps TRBD1 (5 bases). In germline, CDR1 is SEHNR, CDR2 FQNEAQ (reference sequence). This CDR3 has 15 amino acids. Trimming stripped 1 base from V and 1 base from J, with 10 bases between. CDR3 region: CASSLVAGPQETQYF. In DNA, the CDR3 is TGTGCCAGCAGCTTAGTGGCAGGGCCCCAAGAGACCCAGTACTTC.

This clone was counted a single time. The chain links TRBV28 to TRBJ2-7; 12 bases line up with TRBD1. This CDR3 contains 17 residues. The germline V gene encodes CDR1 MDHEN and CDR2 SYDVKM. Germline trimming cut 8 bases from V and 1 base from J; bases unmatched to any gene: 12. The CDR3 region is CASRRGQGARGSYEQYF. CDR3 nucleotide sequence: TGTGCCAGCCGCAGGGGACAGGGGGCGCGGGGTTCCTACGAGCAGTACTTC.